A selection of T cell receptor beta chains follows, all from one sample in a study of T cell responses to AZD1222 COVID-19 vaccine. Measured with immunoSEQ multiplex PCR; TCRdb has only the in-frame clones, and not every one. This table has under 200,000 clones, 93% appearing once. Sequences were derived from peripheral blood, sampled on day 0 of AZD1222 vaccination. All receptors derive from an adult in good health. CDR3s include the opening cysteine and the closing phenylalanine or tryptophan. The D gene is left open where the match is weak. Clone size appears in some rows only: once, few, many, or a class for an expanded clone.

J gene	D gene	V gene	clone size	CDR3 DNA	CDR3 protein
TRBJ1-5	-	TRBV18	-	TGTGCCAGCTCACCAGTCGGGGGCAATCAGCCCCAGCATTTT	CASSPVGGNQPQHF
TRBJ2-5	TRBD1	TRBV6-6	-	TGTGCCAGCAGCCCTCCGGGACAGGGGTTCGGGGAGACCCAGTACTTC	CASSPPGQGFGETQYF
TRBJ1-4	TRBD1	TRBV10-3	-	TGTGCCATAGGGACAGGGTGGAATGAAAAACTGTTTTTT	CAIGTGWNEKLFF
TRBJ1-1	-	TRBV18	-	TGTGCCAGCTCACCACCCACGGTTGGGCGAGCTTTCTTT	CASSPPTVGRAFF
TRBJ2-3	-	TRBV10-1	-	TGCGCCAGCAGTTGGGGGGCCCTCACAGATACGCAGTATTTT	CASSWGALTDTQYF
TRBJ2-7	-	TRBV7-2	-	TGTGCCAGCAGCCCCCTTTGGCACGAGCAGTACTTC	CASSPLWHEQYF
TRBJ2-7	-	TRBV5-1	-	TGCGCCAGCAGCTCCCAACAGGGGAGGTACGAGCAGTACTTC	CASSSQQGRYEQYF
TRBJ1-5	TRBD1	TRBV20-1	-	TGCAGTGCTAGTGGTACAGGGGTTAATCAGCCCCAGCATTTT	CSASGTGVNQPQHF
TRBJ1-2	-	TRBV2	once	TGTGCCAGCAGTGCATTAGGGGACGGAGTCTATGGCTACACCTTC	CASSALGDGVYGYTF
TRBJ2-1	TRBD2	TRBV10-1	-	TGCGCCAGCAGCTCCCACACTAGCGGGAGGGCCCCTCCCCTTTTTTCCAATGAGCAGTTCTTC	CASSSHTSGRAPPLFSNEQFF
TRBJ1-1	-	TRBV29-1	once	TGCAGCGTCGTCGGGTTGGGGAATCATGAAGCTTTCTTT	CSVVGLGNHEAFF
TRBJ2-2	TRBD2	TRBV5-1	-	TGCGCCAGCAGCTTGGTGGTCGGGGAGGGCACCAACACCGGGGAGCTGTTTTTT	CASSLVVGEGTNTGELFF
TRBJ2-1	TRBD2	TRBV5-6	few	TGTGCCAGCAGCTTGGGTCTAGCGGGAGTGAGTAATGAGCAGTTCTTC	CASSLGLAGVSNEQFF
TRBJ1-2	-	TRBV4-2	-	TGTGCCAGCAGCCAAGACCAGGTCCCCAACTATGGCTACACCTTC	CASSQDQVPNYGYTF
TRBJ2-6	-	TRBV11-2	-	TGTGCCAGCAGCTTAGGAGGGGCCAACGTCCTGACTTTC	CASSLGGANVLTF
TRBJ2-1	TRBD2	TRBV5-8	-	TGTGCCAGCAGCATACACCCCAGACTAGCGGGAGGGCCGGGTGAGCAGTTCTTC	CASSIHPRLAGGPGEQFF
TRBJ1-2	TRBD1	TRBV18	-	TGTGCCAGCTCCCCGGGGACAGTCAACTATGGCTACACCTTC	CASSPGTVNYGYTF
TRBJ1-1	-	TRBV5-4	-	TGTGCCAGCAGCTTCCAGGGTTGGGGTTCTGAAGCTTTCTTT	CASSFQGWGSEAFF
TRBJ2-1	TRBD2	TRBV9	once	TGTGCCAGCAGCGAGAGCGGGAGGATAAATGAGCAGTTCTTC	CASSESGRINEQFF
TRBJ1-1	TRBD1	TRBV13	-	TGTGCCAGCGGTAACAGGGGGCGCGGTACTGAAGCTTTCTTT	CASGNRGRGTEAFF
TRBJ2-7	TRBD2	TRBV10-3	-	TGTGCCATCAGTGAGTCCGGGAGGGGCTCAAACGTCTACGAGCAGTACTTC	CAISESGRGSNVYEQYF
TRBJ1-4	-	TRBV5-4	once	TGTGCCAGCAGCTTGGGAGACCTTGCAACTAATGAAAAACTGTTTTTT	CASSLGDLATNEKLFF
TRBJ1-3	-	TRBV5-1	-	TGCGCCAGCAGCCCATGGGGGGGAGAAAACACCATATATTTT	CASSPWGGENTIYF
TRBJ1-2	-	TRBV27	-	TGTGCCAGCCGGCACGAGGGGGTCGGCTACACCTTC	CASRHEGVGYTF
TRBJ2-1	-	TRBV5-5	-	TGTGCCAGCAGCTTGGCCAGGCCCTACAATGAGCAGTTCTTC	CASSLARPYNEQFF
TRBJ2-7	-	TRBV6-4	-	TGTGCCAGCTTCGGGGGCCATTACGAGCAGTACTTC	CASFGGHYEQYF
TRBJ1-2	-	TRBV4-2	-	TGTGCCAGCAGCCAAGGACCTGGGACCAGGGGTGACTATGGCTACACCTTC	CASSQGPGTRGDYGYTF
TRBJ2-3	-	TRBV4-1	-	TGCGCCAGCAGCCAAGTGCTGAGCGCTGGGGCGCAGTATTTT	CASSQVLSAGAQYF
TRBJ2-7	TRBD2	TRBV12-5	-	TGTGCTAGTGGTTTAGGAGCGGGAGTTAGTATCGAGCAGTACTTC	CASGLGAGVSIEQYF
TRBJ2-1	-	TRBV10-1	-	TGCGCCAGCAGTGAGTCTGGTTTGGATAGTGAGCAGTTCTTC	CASSESGLDSEQFF
TRBJ2-1	-	TRBV5-6	-	TGTGCCAGCAGTTTGACCCGATGGGGGATCGATGAGCAGTTCTTC	CASSLTRWGIDEQFF
TRBJ2-1	-	TRBV24-1	-	TGTGCCACCAGTGACCCCCTTTACAATGAGCAGTTCTTC	CATSDPLYNEQFF
TRBJ1-1	-	TRBV29-1	once	TGCAGCTCTGCAAGGGATACACGGGAAGCTTTCTTT	CSSARDTREAFF
TRBJ2-3	TRBD1	TRBV12-3/TRBV12-4	-	TGTGCCAGCAGCTACAGGGGAGATACGCAGTATTTT	CASSYRGDTQYF
TRBJ1-6	-	TRBV7-6	-	TGTGCCAGCAGCTTAACTGTGATTACAAATTCACCCCTCCACTTT	CASSLTVITNSPLHF
TRBJ2-1	-	TRBV4-1	-	TGCGCCAGCAGCCAGCAGTGGGCTCTCGCTGCGTACAATGAGCAGTTCTTC	CASSQQWALAAYNEQFF
TRBJ1-6	-	TRBV2	-	TGTGCCAGCAAAAGACAGAATTCACCCCTCCACTTT	CASKRQNSPLHF
TRBJ1-1	TRBD1	TRBV18	-	TGTGCCAGCTCACCGGGACCGGGACAGGGAAAGGGTACAGTCACTGAAGCTTTCTTT	CASSPGPGQGKGTVTEAFF
TRBJ1-1	-	TRBV29-1	-	TGCAGCGTTGAAGGTAGGAGGACTGAAGCTTTCTTT	CSVEGRRTEAFF
TRBJ1-2	-	TRBV3-1/TRBV3-2	-	TGTGCCAGCGGGGGCTCAGACTATTTATATGGCTACACCTTC	CASGGSDYLYGYTF
TRBJ1-1	TRBD1	TRBV28	-	TGTGCCAGCACCCAACACCGGGACAGGGTGACTGAAGCTTTCTTT	CASTQHRDRVTEAFF
TRBJ2-7	TRBD2	TRBV6-1	-	TGTGCCAGCAGTTGGCCCTCTAGCGGGAGTTACGAGCAGTACTTC	CASSWPSSGSYEQYF
TRBJ1-2	-	TRBV27	-	TGTGCCAGCAGTTTATGGGCAGGCGAAGGTAACTATGGCTACACCTTC	CASSLWAGEGNYGYTF
TRBJ1-5	-	TRBV4-1	once	TGCGCCAGCAGTATCAGGGAGCAGCCCCAGCATTTT	CASSIREQPQHF